The sequence of this T cell receptor (beta chain) was determined in a study of blood T cell repertoires in COVID-19. Study context: Samples of COVID-19 (acute and convalescent) were obtained from the United States, Italy and Spain. The analysed material was cDNA or gDNA that came from T cells, B-cell-depleted T cells, or PBMCs.

The cohort comprised adults aged 18 to 89 years residing in about two dozen US areas. Grouping used clinical history reported by participants in a survey and questionnaire. The germline V gene encodes CDR1 MNHEY and CDR2 SVGAGI. This CDR3 region has 14 residues. Germline trimming cut 7 bases from V and 2 bases from J; bases unmatched to any gene: 5. Some clones are missing from TCRdb's copy, which holds only in-frame ones; the method was immunoSEQ multiplex PCR. The table has about 220,000 clones, about 87% seen once. Specimen: PBMCs or T cells enriched from blood (not recorded which). The chain is built from TRBV6-5 and TRBJ2-7; 10 bases fit TRBD1. This receptor was obtained from a woman between 25 and 40 years old who had recovered from COVID-19. CDR3 sequence: CASILDRGPYEQYF. The CDR3 DNA is TGTGCCAGCATTTTAGACAGGGGGCCCTACGAGCAGTACTTC.